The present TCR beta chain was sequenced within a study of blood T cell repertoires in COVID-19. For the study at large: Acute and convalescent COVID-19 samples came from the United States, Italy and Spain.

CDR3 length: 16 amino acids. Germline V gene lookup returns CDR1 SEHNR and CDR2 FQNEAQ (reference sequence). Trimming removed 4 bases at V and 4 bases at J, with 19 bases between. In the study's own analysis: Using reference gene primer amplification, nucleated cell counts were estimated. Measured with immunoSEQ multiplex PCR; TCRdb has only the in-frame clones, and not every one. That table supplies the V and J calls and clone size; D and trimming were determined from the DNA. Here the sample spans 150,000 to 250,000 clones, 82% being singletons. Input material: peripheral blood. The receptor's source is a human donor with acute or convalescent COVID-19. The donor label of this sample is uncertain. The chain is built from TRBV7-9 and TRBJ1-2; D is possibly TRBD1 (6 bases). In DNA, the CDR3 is TGTGCCAGCAGCTCTCCAATCAGGGGTCCGATCTATGGCTACACCTTC. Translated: CASSSPIRGPIYGYTF.